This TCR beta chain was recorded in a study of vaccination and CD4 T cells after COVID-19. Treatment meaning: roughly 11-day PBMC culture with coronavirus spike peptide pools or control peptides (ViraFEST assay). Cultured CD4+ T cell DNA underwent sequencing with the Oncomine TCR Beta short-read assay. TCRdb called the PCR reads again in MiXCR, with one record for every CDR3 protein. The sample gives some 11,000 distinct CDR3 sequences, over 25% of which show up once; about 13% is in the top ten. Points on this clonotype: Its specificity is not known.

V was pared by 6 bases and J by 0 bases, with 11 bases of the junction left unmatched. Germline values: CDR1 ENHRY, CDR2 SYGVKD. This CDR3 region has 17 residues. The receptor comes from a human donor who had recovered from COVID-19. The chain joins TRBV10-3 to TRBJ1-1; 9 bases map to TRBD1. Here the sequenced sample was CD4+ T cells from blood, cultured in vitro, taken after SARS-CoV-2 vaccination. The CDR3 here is CAISPSGTGRMNTEAFF. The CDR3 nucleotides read TGTGCCATCAGCCCTTCTGGGACAGGGAGGATGAACACTGAAGCTTTCTTT.